The rows below give T cell receptor beta chains drawn from one sample of a study of post-analysis software for immune sequencing data. Using its own MiXCR run on the PCR reads, TCRdb lists one record per CDR3 protein. The sample records approximately 180,000 distinct CDR3 sequences, approximately 28% being singletons. The specimen sequenced was blood. The receptors here all came from a girl between 10 and 17 years old with multiple sclerosis. Both conserved end residues are part of each CDR3. A D gene is named only where the DNA matches it firmly. Only some rows state a clone size, as once, few, many or a class for expanded clones.

D	V	size	J	DNA	CDR3
NA	TRBV10-1	many	TRBJ2-5	TGCGCCAGCAGTGAGCTCTTGGGGGAGACCCAGTACTTC	CASSELLGETQYF
NA	TRBV11-2	many	TRBJ2-7	TGTGCCAGCAGCCCACAGGGATACGAGCAGTACTTC	CASSPQGYEQYF
NA	TRBV19	NA	TRBJ2-2	TGTGCCAGTAGTATATATGATGGCGGGGAGCTGTTTTTT	CASSIYDGGELFF
NA	TRBV12-3/TRBV12-4	many	TRBJ2-7	TGTGCCAGCAGTTGGTATGCGGAGGAAGGAGAGCAGTACTTC	CASSWYAEEGEQYF
NA	TRBV4-1	many	TRBJ1-2	TGCGCCAGCAGCCAAGATACTCGCGGTGGCTACACCTTC	CASSQDTRGGYTF
TRBD1	TRBV6-2/TRBV6-3	NA	TRBJ2-7	TGTGCCAGTTACTCGACAGGGATCTACGAGCAGTACTTC	CASYSTGIYEQYF
NA	TRBV2	many	TRBJ2-5	TGTGCCAGCACCCTGAACAGGATACAAGAGACCCAGTACTTC	CASTLNRIQETQYF
NA	TRBV9	few	TRBJ1-3	TGTGCCAGCAGCGCCCGAAGGGGGGCAGGTGGAAACACCATATATTTT	CASSARRGAGGNTIYF
TRBD1	TRBV29-1	many	TRBJ2-4	TGCAGTTCCGGGACAGGGTACTTC	CSSGTGYF
NA	TRBV20-1	NA	TRBJ1-4	TGCAGTGCTATGGGTTGGACTAATGAAAAACTGTTTTTT	CSAMGWTNEKLFF
NA	TRBV27	many	TRBJ2-5	TGTGCCAGCAGTCCGCCCTCGGCGGGAATGGGGCGGGAGACCCAGTACTTC	CASSPPSAGMGRETQYF
NA	TRBV20-1	NA	TRBJ2-1	TGCAGTGCCGGCCCGGGCTCCTACAATGAGCAGTTCTTC	CSAGPGSYNEQFF
TRBD1	TRBV5-1	few	TRBJ1-1	TGCGCCAGCAGCGCCCCGACAGGGACGAACACTGAAGCTTTCTTT	CASSAPTGTNTEAFF
NA	TRBV28	many	TRBJ2-4	TGTGCCAGCAGTTTTAACGCTGCGGGCATTCAGTACTTC	CASSFNAAGIQYF
NA	TRBV9	many	TRBJ2-1	TGTGCCAGCAGCGCCCCGAACGATTGGGATGAGCAGTTCTTC	CASSAPNDWDEQFF
TRBD1	TRBV2	once	TRBJ1-2	TGTGCCAGCAGGGCTGACAGGGGCACTAACTATGGCTACACCTTC	CASRADRGTNYGYTF
NA	TRBV3-1	NA	TRBJ2-5	TGTGCCAGCAGCCAAGACGCTAGCGTGAAGACCCAGTACTTC	CASSQDASVKTQYF
NA	TRBV29-1	NA	TRBJ2-7	TGCAGCGTTGAAAGTTCCGGGTTCGGCTCCTACGAGCAGTACTTC	CSVESSGFGSYEQYF
TRBD1	TRBV6-2/TRBV6-3	few	TRBJ2-7	TGTGCCAGCAGTAAGGACAGGGGGATATTGCAGTACTTC	CASSKDRGILQYF
NA	TRBV28	NA	TRBJ1-1	TGTGCCAGCAGTTCCAGGGGACGGAACACTGAAGCTTTCTTT	CASSSRGRNTEAFF
TRBD2	TRBV5-1	NA	TRBJ2-1	TGCGCCAGCAGAATAGCGGGAGGTTCCCAATCCTGCAATGAGCAGTTCTTC	CASRIAGGSQSCNEQFF
NA	TRBV5-1	few	TRBJ1-1	TGCGCCAGCAGCTGGCGGGGCCTGGACACTGAAGCTTTCTTT	CASSWRGLDTEAFF
TRBD2	TRBV5-1	NA	TRBJ2-1	TGCGCCAGCAGAGCGGGACTAGTCTCGAACAATGAGCAGTTCTTC	CASRAGLVSNNEQFF
NA	TRBV3-1	few	TRBJ2-3	TGTGCCAGCAGCCAAGCCGGGACTAGCACAGATACGCAGTATTTT	CASSQAGTSTDTQYF
TRBD1	TRBV4-1	NA	TRBJ1-1	TGCGCCAGCTTACAGGGGTGGGGTCTGTCTAGTACTGAAGCTTTCTTT	CASLQGWGLSSTEAFF
NA	TRBV7-6	many	TRBJ2-5	TGTGCCAGCAGCGCGCGGTGGCAAGTAGAGACCCAGTACTTC	CASSARWQVETQYF
NA	TRBV7-9	many	TRBJ2-7	TGTGCCAGCAGCTCTCTTCCGACCAGCTCCTACGAGCAGTACTTC	CASSSLPTSSYEQYF
NA	TRBV29-1	many	TRBJ2-5	TGCAGCGTTGAGAGAGCCCCGGGACAAGAAGAGACCCAGTACTTC	CSVERAPGQEETQYF
TRBD2	TRBV29-1	many	TRBJ2-5	TGCAGCCACTCCGGGGGGGTCCAAGAGACCCAGTACTTC	CSHSGGVQETQYF
TRBD1	TRBV30	NA	TRBJ2-7	TGTGCCTGGGAACAGGGGATCGAGCAGTACTTC	CAWEQGIEQYF
TRBD2	TRBV5-1	few	TRBJ2-1	TGCGCCAGCAGAATAGCGGGAGGTTCCCAATCCTACAATGAGCAGTTCTTC	CASRIAGGSQSYNEQFF
TRBD1	TRBV29-1	many	TRBJ2-5	TGCAGCGTTCCAGGACAGGGGGCCGGGACCCAGTACTTC	CSVPGQGAGTQYF
NA	TRBV5-1	NA	TRBJ2-5	TGCGCCAGCAGCCGGAGCGGGTTTGTTCAAGAGACCCAGTACTTC	CASSRSGFVQETQYF
NA	TRBV11-1	NA	TRBJ2-2	TGTGCCAGCAGCTTAGCCAGGGGCGGAACAGACGGGGAGCTGTTTTTT	CASSLARGGTDGELFF
NA	TRBV6-5	many	TRBJ1-1	TGTGCCAGCAGCCAGAGAGCAGGGAATAGGTTTGGCACTGAAGCTTTCTTT	CASSQRAGNRFGTEAFF
NA	TRBV20-1	few	TRBJ1-2	TGCAGTGCTAGAGATTACGGGGGCTTCTATGGCTACACCTTC	CSARDYGGFYGYTF
TRBD1	TRBV28	many	TRBJ2-5	TGTGCCAATCCCGGGACAGGGTCCCGAGAGACCCAGTACTTC	CANPGTGSRETQYF
NA	TRBV7-2	NA	TRBJ2-1	TGTGCCAGCAGCCCCGGGGTACAGAACAATGAGCAGTTCTTC	CASSPGVQNNEQFF
NA	TRBV2	NA	TRBJ2-5	TGTGCCAGCAGTGGTTCACCAAAAGAGACCCAGTACTTC	CASSGSPKETQYF
NA	TRBV2	NA	TRBJ2-5	TGTGCCAGCATGAAGATTCAAGAGACCCAGTACTTC	CASMKIQETQYF
NA	TRBV11-2	NA	TRBJ2-2	TGTGCCAGCAGCTTAGTAGTATCTGCTCCCCCCTCCGGGGAGCTGTTTTTT	CASSLVVSAPPSGELFF
NA	TRBV18	NA	TRBJ1-1	TGTGCCAGCTCACCCCATAAGTTGGAAGAGGGGCAGAACACTGAAGCTTTCTTT	CASSPHKLEEGQNTEAFF
NA	TRBV12-3/TRBV12-4	many	TRBJ2-7	TGTGCCAGCAGTTTAATGAGGGCCCCCCCCTACGAGCAGTACTTC	CASSLMRAPPYEQYF
NA	TRBV7-2	NA	TRBJ2-1	TGTGCCTCGACCCAGGAGAATGGGCAGTTCTTC	CASTQENGQFF
NA	TRBV3-1	NA	TRBJ1-1	TGTGCCAGCAGCCAAGAGGCTCGGACGGTCACTGAAGCTTTCTTT	CASSQEARTVTEAFF
TRBD1	TRBV20-1	many	TRBJ2-7	TGCAGTGCGGGGACAGGGGGTCCCTACGAGCAGTACTTC	CSAGTGGPYEQYF
TRBD2	TRBV12-3/TRBV12-4	few	TRBJ2-1	TGTGCCAGCAGTTTGACTAGCTTCTCCTACAATGAGCAGTTCTTC	CASSLTSFSYNEQFF
TRBD2	TRBV2	NA	TRBJ2-1	TGTGCCAGCAGTAAAAGCGGGAAAGTTATCAATGAGCAGTTCTTC	CASSKSGKVINEQFF
NA	TRBV12-3/TRBV12-4	many	TRBJ1-1	TGTGCCAGCAGCGTTGACAGACTGAACACTGAAGCTTTCTTT	CASSVDRLNTEAFF
NA	TRBV12-3/TRBV12-4	once	TRBJ1-6	TGTGCCAGCAGTACCTGGGATTCACCCCTCCACTTT	CASSTWDSPLHF
TRBD1	TRBV20-1	NA	TRBJ1-6	TGCAGTGCTATGGACAGGGCGAATTCACCCCTCCACTTT	CSAMDRANSPLHF
NA	TRBV30	NA	TRBJ1-1	TGTGCCTACAAAAGGGGCGAGGGGACTGAAGCTTTCTTT	CAYKRGEGTEAFF
NA	TRBV6-6	few	TRBJ1-5	TGTGCCAGCAGTTACCGTGGAAATGGACGGAGCAATCAGCCCCAGCATTTT	CASSYRGNGRSNQPQHF
NA	TRBV7-8	many	TRBJ2-7	TGTGCCAGCAGCTTAGGAACGGAGGTCCACGAGCAGTACTTC	CASSLGTEVHEQYF
TRBD2	TRBV9	NA	TRBJ2-3	TGTGCCAGCAGCGTAGCCCGGACTAGCGGGAGGGAAAGCACAGATACGCAGTATTTT	CASSVARTSGRESTDTQYF